Shown below are 13 T cell receptor beta chains from a single sample sequenced in a study of breast tumors, draining lymph nodes, adjacent tissues. Breast cancer patients provided tissue from their axillary draining lymph nodes. TCRdb passed the multiplex PCR reads through MiXCR, listing each CDR3 protein once. Among 200,000 to 250,000 distinct CDR3 sequences listed, 30% to 35% were seen once. Sequenced input: axillary lymph node tissue. All receptors come from a female donor with breast cancer. Some clones in this sample may be carry-over from other donors' samples.

This chain uses TRBV29-1 with TRBJ2-3; 15 bases match TRBD2. V gave up 4 bases and J gave up 5 bases; unmatched junction bases: 4. The CDR3 loop spans 15 amino acids. Germline-derived CDR1 and CDR2 are SQVTM and ANQGSEA. The CDR3 DNA sequence: TGCAGCGTTGGGACTAGCGGGGGGGCCGTAGATACGCAGTATTTT. Protein sequence: CSVGTSGGAVDTQYF.

This clonotype has ten or more counts. The chain recombines TRBV12-3 or TRBV12-4 with TRBJ2-5, with TRBD1 identical over 7 bases. The J segment lost 2 bases and the V segment lost 6 bases, leaving 6 bases of the junction unmatched. The CDR3 has 14 amino acids. The CDR3 protein is CASRPQGVQETQYF. The CDR3 DNA is TGTGCCAGCAGGCCTCAGGGGGTACAAGAGACCCAGTACTTC.

The sample holds many counts of this clonotype. The gene calls are TRBV5-1 and TRBJ1-5; D remains unclear. The V end was cut by 0 bases, the J end by 4 bases, with 8 bases between. The CDR3 is 14 amino acids. Germline CDR1 reads SGHRS; CDR2 reads YFSETQ. In DNA form, the CDR3 reads TGCGCCAGCAGCTTGGACAGTGTTAATCAGCCCCAGCATTTT. Translated: CASSLDSVNQPQHF.

The CDR3: CSVGEGNEKLFF. CDR3 DNA: TGCAGCGTAGGAGAGGGTAACGAAAAACTGTTTTTT. This rearrangement joins TRBV29-1 to TRBJ1-4, with no clear D. Germline CDR1 SQVTM, CDR2 ANQGSEA. The CDR3 covers 12 residues. Trimming cost V 6 bases and J 8 bases, with 13 bases left between them.

In its sample, this clonotype was seen many times. J is TRBJ1-4 and V is TRBV9; the D gene is possibly TRBD1 (5 bases). The CDR3 sequence is 15 residues long. The V end was cut by 4 bases, the J end by 1 base, with 11 bases between. Looked up from germline, CDR1 is SGDLS and CDR2 is YYNGEE. CDR3 protein: CASSRAQGTNEKLFF. Written as DNA, the CDR3 is TGTGCCAGCAGCCGCGCCCAGGGAACTAATGAAAAACTGTTTTTT.

This clonotype has only a few counts. The chain employs TRBV7-7 and TRBJ2-1; 8 bases map to TRBD2. The germline V gene has CDR1 SSHAT and CDR2 FNYEAQ (reference sequence). The CDR3 has 13 residues. In DNA form, the CDR3 reads TGTGCTAGAGATGGACGGGAGGGGGTGAAACAGTTCTTC. The encoded protein is CARDGREGVKQFF.

This clonotype showed up many times. This chain joins TRBV20-1 and TRBJ2-3; 10 bases are shared with TRBD2. Germline CDR1 is DFQATT and CDR2 is SNEGSKA (reference sequence). J gave up 4 bases and V 2 bases, and 3 bases lay outside the gene matches. There are 14 residues in the CDR3. The CDR3 bases are TGCAGTGCTAGAAGCGGGGGGGTGGCAGATACGCAGTATTTT. This sequence encodes CSARSGGVADTQYF.

This chain links TRBV10-3 with TRBJ2-6; 10 nucleotides match TRBD1. Germline V CDR1 and CDR2: ENHRY, SYGVKD. This CDR3 has 19 amino acids. The ends lost 2 bases at V and 4 bases at J; junction bases unmatched: 11. This chain's CDR3 is CAISEPRTGGLGGANVLTF. The DNA of the CDR3 is TGTGCCATCAGTGAGCCTAGGACAGGGGGGCTGGGGGGGGCCAACGTCCTGACTTTC.

This clonotype was picked up many times. The rearrangement links TRBV20-1 to TRBJ2-7; D is possibly TRBD2 (6 bases). The CDR3 sequence is 14 residues long. V was shortened by 0 bases and J by 0 bases, with 9 bases between the two germline ends. In germline, CDR1 is DFQATT, CDR2 SNEGSKA (reference sequence). CDR3: CSARDGSSSYEQYF. The CDR3 DNA reads as TGCAGTGCTAGAGACGGGAGCAGCTCCTACGAGCAGTACTTC.

The V call is TRBV24-1, the J call TRBJ2-7; 8 nucleotides agree with TRBD1. The V gene end was trimmed by 2 bases and the J gene end by 5 bases; junction bases not matched to a gene: 4. Per the germline V gene, CDR1 is KGHDR and CDR2 is SFDVKD. The CDR3 extends over 14 amino acids. The DNA of the CDR3 is TGTGCCACCAGTGATTGGGCAGGGGGCCACGAGCAGTACTTC. Translated, it gives CATSDWAGGHEQYF.

This clonotype was detected ten times or more. The gene calls are TRBV10-3 and TRBJ2-3; 11 nucleotides line up with TRBD1. Germline values: CDR1 ENHRY, CDR2 SYGVKD. Trimming cost V 3 bases and J 6 bases; bases outside gene matches: 5. The CDR3 consists of 15 residues. Here the CDR3 reads CAISDGTGGSDTQYF. Here the CDR3 DNA reads TGTGCCATCAGTGACGGGACAGGGGGGAGTGATACGCAGTATTTT.

In its sample, this clonotype was seen a few times. The V gene is TRBV28, the J gene TRBJ2-1; the D gene is possibly TRBD1 (6 bases). Germline V gives CDR1 MDHEN, CDR2 SYDVKM. With 6 bases removed from V and 3 bases from J, the gap between germline ends came to 9 bases. This CDR3 spans 13 amino acids. The CDR3 bases are TGTGCCAGCAGACAGGGTAACTACAATGAGCAGTTCTTC. It translates to CASRQGNYNEQFF.

This clonotype was detected ten times or more. The chain has TRBV5-1 and TRBJ2-7; 8 nucleotides agree with TRBD2. The V and J ends lost 2 bases and 2 bases, in that order; junction bases with no gene match: 9. The germline V gene encodes CDR1 SGHRS and CDR2 YFSETQ. The CDR3 totals 16 residues. The CDR3 spells CASSFLPSGGTYEQYF. DNA for the CDR3: TGCGCCAGCAGCTTTTTGCCCAGCGGGGGTACCTACGAGCAGTACTTC.